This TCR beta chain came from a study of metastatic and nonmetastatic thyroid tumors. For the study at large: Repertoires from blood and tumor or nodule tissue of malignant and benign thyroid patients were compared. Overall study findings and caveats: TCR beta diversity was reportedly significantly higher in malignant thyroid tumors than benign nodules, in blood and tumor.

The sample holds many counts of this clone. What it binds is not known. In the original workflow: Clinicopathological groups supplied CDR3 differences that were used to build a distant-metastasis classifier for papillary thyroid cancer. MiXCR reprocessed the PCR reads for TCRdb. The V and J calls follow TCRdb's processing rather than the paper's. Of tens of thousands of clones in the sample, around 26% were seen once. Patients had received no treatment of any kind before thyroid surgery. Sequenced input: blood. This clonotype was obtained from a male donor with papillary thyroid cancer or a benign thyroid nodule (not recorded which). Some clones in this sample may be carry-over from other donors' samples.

CDR3 bases: TGCAGCGTTGCGAGGGGCGGAGGGTCTCTCGAGCAGTACTTC. Translating it yields CSVARGGGSLEQYF. This sequence joins TRBV29-1 and TRBJ2-7; possibly TRBD2 for D (6 bases). The germline gives CDR1 SQVTM, CDR2 ANQGSEA. Deletions cut 4 bases from V and 6 bases from J, with 19 bases between. This CDR3 comprises 14 residues.